The clone carrying this T cell receptor (beta chain) was counted only a few times. V lost 3 bases and J lost 1, with 7 bases in between. Germline lookup yields CDR1 DFQATT and CDR2 SNEGSKA (reference sequence). The CDR3 contains 13 residues. This sample was taken from a study of identical twins. One entry per CDR3 protein, called by TCRdb with MiXCR from the 5' RACE reads. The table shows nearly 900,000 distinct CDR3 sequences, with roughly an eighth occurring only once. This sample also belongs to another study, concerning yellow fever vaccine responses in identical twins.

The gene calls are TRBV20-1 and TRBJ1-5; tentative D call: TRBD1 (5 bases). This receptor was identified in a woman younger than 30 in good health. Sequencing input: PBMCs. The CDR3 loop is CSASRESNQPQHF. CDR3 nucleotide sequence: TGCAGTGCTAGCAGGGAGAGCAATCAGCCCCAGCATTTT.